This TCR beta chain was captured in a study of blood T cell repertoires in COVID-19. About the study: COVID-19 samples from acute and convalescent phases originated in the United States, Italy and Spain. Sources were T cells, B-cell-depleted T cells, or PBMCs; the material itself was cDNA or gDNA.

Comment on this clone: Different DNA sequences within this sample yield the same CDR3.

The V segment lost 3 bases and the J segment 7 bases; nucleotides outside the gene matches: 0. The germline V gene has CDR1 LNHDA and CDR2 SQIVND (reference sequence). CDR3 size: 13 residues. Study processing details: Reference gene primer amplification in the assay estimated nucleated cell counts. Some clones are missing from TCRdb's copy, which holds only in-frame ones; the method was immunoSEQ multiplex PCR. V and J calls and clone size are copied from that table; D and trimming were computed from the DNA. This table holds approximately 220,000 clones, approximately 87% found once. The chain uses TRBV19 and TRBJ2-1; 10 bases line up with TRBD2. The clonotype comes from a woman between 50 and 59 years old with acute or convalescent COVID-19. The specimen was peripheral blood. Here the CDR3 reads CASSISGRNEQFF. The DNA for the CDR3 is TGTGCCAGTAGTATTAGCGGGAGGAATGAGCAGTTCTTC.